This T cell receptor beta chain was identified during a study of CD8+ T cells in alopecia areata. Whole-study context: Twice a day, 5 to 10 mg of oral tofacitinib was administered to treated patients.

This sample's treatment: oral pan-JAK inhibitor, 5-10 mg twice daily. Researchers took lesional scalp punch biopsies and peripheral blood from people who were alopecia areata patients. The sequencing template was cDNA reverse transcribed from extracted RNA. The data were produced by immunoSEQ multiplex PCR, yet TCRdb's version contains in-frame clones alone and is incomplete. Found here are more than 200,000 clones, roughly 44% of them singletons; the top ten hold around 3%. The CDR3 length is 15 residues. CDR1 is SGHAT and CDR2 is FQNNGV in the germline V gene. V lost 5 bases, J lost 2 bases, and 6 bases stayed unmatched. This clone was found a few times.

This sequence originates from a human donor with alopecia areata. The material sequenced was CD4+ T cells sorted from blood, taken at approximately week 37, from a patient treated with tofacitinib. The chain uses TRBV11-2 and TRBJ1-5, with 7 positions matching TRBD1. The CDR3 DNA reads TGTGCCAGCAGCACAACCGGGACAGGCAATCAGCCCCAGCATTTT. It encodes CASSTTGTGNQPQHF. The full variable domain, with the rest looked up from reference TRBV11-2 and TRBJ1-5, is EAGVAQSPRYKIIEKRQSVAFWCNPISGHATLYWYQQILGQGPKLLIQFQNNGVVDDSQLPKDRFSAERLKGVDSTLKIQPAKLEDSAVYLCASSTTGTGNQPQHFGDGTRLSIL.